In its sample, the clone carrying this T cell receptor beta chain was seen a few times. Its target is not known. This entry is derived from a study of somatic mutations in cytotoxic T cells in rheumatoid arthritis. On the study more broadly: No treatment had yet been given when patient blood (around 33 ml EDTA) was drawn, right after diagnosis. Selected T-cell populations stained with V beta antibodies were isolated by flow sorting to nearly 100% purity; these included V beta1+ cells subjected to TCRB sequencing. Study-level results: It was in rheumatoid arthritis patients, but not in healthy controls, that CD8+ clonality increased with age.

Repertoires were generated with immunoSEQ multiplex PCR, while TCRdb's copy carries only in-frame clones and drops some. Of about 20,000 clones listed, about 80% are singletons. Germline lookup yields CDR1 SNHLY and CDR2 FYNNEI. The CDR3 has 13 amino acids. V lost 5 bases, J lost 3 bases, and 10 bases lay in between. Sequences were obtained from CD8+ T cells sorted from blood. The TCR was taken from an adult with rheumatoid arthritis. This chain links TRBV2 with TRBJ1-1, with D possibly TRBD1 on 5 matching bases. The CDR3 bases are TGTGCCAGCAGTCGCGGGGGTCACACTGAAGCTTTCTTT. Residues: CASSRGGHTEAFF. The full variable domain, with the rest looked up from reference TRBV2 and TRBJ1-1, is EPEVTQTPSHQVTQMGQEVILRCVPISNHLYFYWYRQILGQKVEFLVSFYNNEISEKSEIFDDQFSVERPDGSNFTLKIRSTKLEDSAMYFCASSRGGHTEAFFGQGTRLTVV.